This T cell receptor (beta chain) was recovered during a study of CD8 T cells in Susac syndrome. An amount of RNA that ranged from roughly 0.5 to 1 ug was reverse transcribed with random hexamers. Multiplex PCR with immunoSEQ amplified the TCR beta CDR3 across 54 Vbeta and 13 Jbeta. TCRdb ran MiXCR on the immunoSEQ multiplex PCR reads and lists one entry per CDR3 protein. The table includes roughly 200,000 distinct CDR3 sequences, 85% to 95% detected once. V lost 0 bases, J lost 5 bases, and 6 bases lay in between. Germline V gene lookup returns CDR1 SGHDT and CDR2 YYEEEE. This CDR3 spans 13 amino acids. The sequenced target, TCR beta, came from blood CD8+ and CD4+ T cells.

This clonotype originated in a human donor with multiple sclerosis. This chain joins TRBV5-6 and TRBJ1-5; D is undetermined. Sequenced: CD4+ T cells from PBMCs. The CDR3 DNA reads as TGTGCCAGCAGCTTGGGACTCTATCAGCCCCAGCATTTT. Encoded protein: CASSLGLYQPQHF.